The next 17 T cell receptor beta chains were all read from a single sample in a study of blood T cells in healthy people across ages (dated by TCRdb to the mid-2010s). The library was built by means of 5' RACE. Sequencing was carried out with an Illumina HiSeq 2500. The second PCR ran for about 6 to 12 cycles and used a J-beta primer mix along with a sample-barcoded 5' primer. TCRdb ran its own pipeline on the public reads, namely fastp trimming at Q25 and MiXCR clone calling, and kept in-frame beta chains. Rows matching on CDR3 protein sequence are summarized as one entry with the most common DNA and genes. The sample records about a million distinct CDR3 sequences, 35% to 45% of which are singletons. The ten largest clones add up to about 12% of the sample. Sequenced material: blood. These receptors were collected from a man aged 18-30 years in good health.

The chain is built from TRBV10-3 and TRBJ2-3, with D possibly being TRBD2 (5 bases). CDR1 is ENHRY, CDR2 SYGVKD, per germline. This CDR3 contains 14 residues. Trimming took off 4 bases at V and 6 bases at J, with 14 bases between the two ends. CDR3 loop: CAISGTVGEDTQYF. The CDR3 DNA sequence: TGTGCCATCAGTGGAACAGTGGGAGAGGATACGCAGTATTTT.

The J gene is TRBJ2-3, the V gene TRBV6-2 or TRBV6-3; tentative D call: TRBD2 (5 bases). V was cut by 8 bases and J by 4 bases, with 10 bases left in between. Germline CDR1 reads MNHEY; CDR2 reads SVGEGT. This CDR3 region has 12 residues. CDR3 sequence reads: CASGSVPDTQYF. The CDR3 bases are TGTGCCAGCGGTAGCGTCCCAGATACGCAGTATTTT.

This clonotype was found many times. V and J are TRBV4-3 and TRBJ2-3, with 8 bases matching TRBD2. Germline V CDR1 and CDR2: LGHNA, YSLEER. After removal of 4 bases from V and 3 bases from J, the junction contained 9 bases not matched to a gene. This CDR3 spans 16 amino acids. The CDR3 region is CASSPGLATKTDTQYF. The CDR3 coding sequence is TGCGCCAGCAGCCCCGGACTAGCCACTAAGACAGATACGCAGTATTTT.

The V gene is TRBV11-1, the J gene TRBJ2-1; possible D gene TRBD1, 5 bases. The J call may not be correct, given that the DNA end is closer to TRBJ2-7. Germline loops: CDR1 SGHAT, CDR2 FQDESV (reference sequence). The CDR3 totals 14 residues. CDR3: CASRQGGSYNEQYF. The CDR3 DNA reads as TGTGCCAGCAGGCAGGGCGGATCCTACAATGAGCAGTACTTC.

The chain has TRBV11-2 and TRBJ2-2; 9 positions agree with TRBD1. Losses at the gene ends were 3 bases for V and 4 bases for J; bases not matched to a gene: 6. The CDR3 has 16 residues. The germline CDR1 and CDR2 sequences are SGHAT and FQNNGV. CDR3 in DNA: TGTGCCAGCAGCTTCGGACAGGGGTGGTTCACCGGGGAGCTGTTTTTT. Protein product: CASSFGQGWFTGELFF.

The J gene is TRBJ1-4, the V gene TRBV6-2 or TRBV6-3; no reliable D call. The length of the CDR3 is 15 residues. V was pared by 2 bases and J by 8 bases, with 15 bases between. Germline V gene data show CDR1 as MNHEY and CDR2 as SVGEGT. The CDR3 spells CASSYDEGFEEKLFF. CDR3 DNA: TGTGCCAGCAGTTACGATGAGGGATTCGAAGAAAAACTGTTTTTT.

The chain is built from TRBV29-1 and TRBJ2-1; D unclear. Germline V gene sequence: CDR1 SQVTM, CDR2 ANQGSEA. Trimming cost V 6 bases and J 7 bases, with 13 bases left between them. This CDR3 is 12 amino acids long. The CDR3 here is CSVSEGLNEQFF. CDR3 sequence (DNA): TGCAGCGTCTCGGAAGGTTTGAATGAGCAGTTCTTC.

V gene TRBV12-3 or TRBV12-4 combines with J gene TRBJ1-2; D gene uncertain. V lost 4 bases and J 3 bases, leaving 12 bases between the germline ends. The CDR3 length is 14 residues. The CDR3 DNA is TGTGCCAGCAGTTCGGCAGAACAGTACTATGGCTACACCTTC. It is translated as CASSSAEQYYGYTF.

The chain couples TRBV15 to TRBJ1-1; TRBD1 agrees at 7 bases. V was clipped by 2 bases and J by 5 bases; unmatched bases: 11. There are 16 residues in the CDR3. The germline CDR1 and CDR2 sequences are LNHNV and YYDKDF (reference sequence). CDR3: CATSRTALLQGTEAFF. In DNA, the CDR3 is TGTGCCACCAGCAGAACAGCACTCCTACAGGGGACTGAAGCTTTCTTT.

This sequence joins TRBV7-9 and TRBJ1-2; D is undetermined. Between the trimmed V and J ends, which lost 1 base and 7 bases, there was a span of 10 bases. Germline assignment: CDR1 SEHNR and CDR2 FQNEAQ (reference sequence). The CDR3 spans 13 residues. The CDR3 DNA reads TGTGCCAGCAGCTTAGGTGGACTTTTTGGCTACACCTTC. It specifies CASSLGGLFGYTF.

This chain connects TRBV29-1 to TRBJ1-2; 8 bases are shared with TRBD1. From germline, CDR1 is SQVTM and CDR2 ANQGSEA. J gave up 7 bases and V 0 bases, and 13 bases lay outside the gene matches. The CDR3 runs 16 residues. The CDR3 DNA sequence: TGCAGCGTTGAAGAAGGAGGAGAACAGGGGGTGGGTGGCTACACCTTC. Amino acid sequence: CSVEEGGEQGVGGYTF.

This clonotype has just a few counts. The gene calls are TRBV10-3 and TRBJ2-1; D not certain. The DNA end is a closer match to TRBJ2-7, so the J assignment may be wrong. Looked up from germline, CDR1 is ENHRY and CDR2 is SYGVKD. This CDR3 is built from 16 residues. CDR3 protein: CAISESMARSYNEQYF. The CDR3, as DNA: TGTGCCATCAGTGAGTCGATGGCGCGCTCCTACAATGAGCAGTACTTC.

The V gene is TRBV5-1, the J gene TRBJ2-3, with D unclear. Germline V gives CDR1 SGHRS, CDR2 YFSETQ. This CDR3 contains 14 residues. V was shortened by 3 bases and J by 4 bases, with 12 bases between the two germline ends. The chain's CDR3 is CASSSPEASDTQYF. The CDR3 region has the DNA TGCGCCAGCAGCTCCCCCGAGGCATCAGATACGCAGTATTTT.

The CDR3 here is CASSQDGGLGPTNEKLFF. CDR3 bases: TGCGCCAGCAGCCAAGACGGAGGACTGGGACCGACTAATGAAAAACTGTTTTTT. The chain carries TRBV4-3 and TRBJ1-4, with D possibly being TRBD1 (5 bases). CDR3 length equals 18 residues. Trimming left V 0 bases short and J 2 bases short, with 16 bases between. CDR1 is LGHNA, CDR2 YSLEER, per germline.

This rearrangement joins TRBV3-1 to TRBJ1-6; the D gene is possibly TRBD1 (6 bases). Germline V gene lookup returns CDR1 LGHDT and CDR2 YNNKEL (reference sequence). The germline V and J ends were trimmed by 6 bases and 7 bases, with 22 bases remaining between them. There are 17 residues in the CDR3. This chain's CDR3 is CASRSRPKGVRNSPLHF. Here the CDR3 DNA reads TGTGCCAGCAGGTCCCGCCCTAAGGGGGTAAGGAATTCACCCCTCCACTTT.

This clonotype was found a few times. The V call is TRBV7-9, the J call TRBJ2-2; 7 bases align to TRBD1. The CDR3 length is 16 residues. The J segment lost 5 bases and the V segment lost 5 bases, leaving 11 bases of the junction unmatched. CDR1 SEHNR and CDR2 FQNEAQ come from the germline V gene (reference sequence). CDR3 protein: CASSLRQGVPTGELFF. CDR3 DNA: TGTGCCAGCAGCCTTAGACAGGGCGTTCCTACCGGGGAGCTGTTTTTT.

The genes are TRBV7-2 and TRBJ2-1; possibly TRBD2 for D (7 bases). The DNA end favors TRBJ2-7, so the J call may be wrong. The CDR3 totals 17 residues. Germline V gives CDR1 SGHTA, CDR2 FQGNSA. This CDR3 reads CASSSPFGGGQYNEQYF. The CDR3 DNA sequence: TGTGCCAGCAGCTCCCCCTTTGGCGGGGGCCAATACAATGAGCAGTACTTC.